A selection of T cell receptor beta chains follows, all from one sample in a study of T cells after posttransplantation cyclophosphamide. Assay: immunoSEQ multiplex PCR; the TCRdb copy retains only in-frame clones and omits some. The sample holds 9,500 to 10,000 clones, 88% seen once. This specimen was PBMCs, taken after an allogeneic stem cell transplant with a calcineurin inhibitor and methotrexate. These receptors all stem from a male patient between 25 and 39 years old who received an allogeneic stem cell transplant from an unrelated donor, was CMV-positive, and had no GVHD. Part of the T cells may come from the graft donor. The CDR3 runs from the conserved cysteine through the conserved F or W. Only some rows state a clone size, as once, few, many or a class for expanded clones.

clone_size: once
cdr3_length: 14
v_call: TRBV10-3
cdr3_aa: CAISESSQTYEQYF

clone_size: -
cdr3_length: 13
v_call: TRBV11-3
cdr3_aa: CASSLDSGSTQYF

clone_size: -
cdr3_length: 17
v_call: TRBV9
cdr3_aa: CASSVGLAGDAKNIQYF

clone_size: -
cdr3_length: 15
v_call: TRBV5-1
cdr3_aa: CASSPGGTQTDTQYF

clone_size: -
cdr3_length: 15
v_call: TRBV4-3
cdr3_aa: CASSQANSPTDTQYF

clone_size: once
cdr3_length: 13
v_call: TRBV7-8
cdr3_aa: CASSLAGYTEAFF

clone_size: -
cdr3_length: 12
v_call: TRBV4-3
cdr3_aa: CASSTRDGTQYF

clone_size: -
cdr3_length: 16
v_call: TRBV5-1
cdr3_aa: CASSLGGRVGEGEQFF

clone_size: -
cdr3_length: 14
v_call: TRBV7-8
cdr3_aa: CASSLGGSAYEQYF

clone_size: -
cdr3_length: 14
v_call: TRBV5-4
cdr3_aa: CASSYSGLPETQYF

clone_size: -
cdr3_length: 15
v_call: TRBV30
cdr3_aa: CAWSFQDRVGQPQHF

clone_size: -
cdr3_length: 15
v_call: TRBV5-4
cdr3_aa: CASSLESGGLGGYTF

clone_size: -
cdr3_length: 15
v_call: TRBV5-1
cdr3_aa: CASSLKGQGGSPLHF

clone_size: -
cdr3_length: 15
v_call: TRBV2
cdr3_aa: CASRSQGENTGELFF

clone_size: -
cdr3_length: 16
v_call: TRBV18
cdr3_aa: CASSPTGTGVGTEAFF